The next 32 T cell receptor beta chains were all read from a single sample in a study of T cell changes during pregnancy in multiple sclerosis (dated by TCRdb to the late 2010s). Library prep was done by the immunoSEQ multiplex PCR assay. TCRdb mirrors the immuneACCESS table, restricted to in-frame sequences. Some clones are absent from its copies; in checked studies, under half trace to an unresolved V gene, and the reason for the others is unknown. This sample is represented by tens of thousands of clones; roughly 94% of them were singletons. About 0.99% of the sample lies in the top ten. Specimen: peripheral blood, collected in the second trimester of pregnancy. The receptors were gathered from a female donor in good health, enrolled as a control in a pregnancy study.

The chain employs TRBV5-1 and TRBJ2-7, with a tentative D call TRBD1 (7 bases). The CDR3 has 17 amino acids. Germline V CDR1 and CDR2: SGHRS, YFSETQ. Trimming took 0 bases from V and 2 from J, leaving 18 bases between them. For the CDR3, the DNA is TGCGCCAGCAGCTTGGCTTGGAGGGGGCAGGAGGCCTACGAGCAGTACTTC. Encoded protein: CASSLAWRGQEAYEQYF.

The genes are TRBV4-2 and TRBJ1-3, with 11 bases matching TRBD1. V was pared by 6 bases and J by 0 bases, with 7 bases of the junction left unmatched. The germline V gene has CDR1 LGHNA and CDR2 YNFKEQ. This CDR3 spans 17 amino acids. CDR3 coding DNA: TGTGCCAGCAGGCCGGGACAGGGGGGAGACTCTGGAAACACCATATATTTT. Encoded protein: CASRPGQGGDSGNTIYF.

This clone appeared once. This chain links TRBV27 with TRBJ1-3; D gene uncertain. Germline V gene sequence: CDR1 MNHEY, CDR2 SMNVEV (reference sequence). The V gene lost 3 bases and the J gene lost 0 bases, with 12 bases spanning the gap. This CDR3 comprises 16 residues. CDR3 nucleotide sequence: TGTGCCAGCAGTTTTGAGGGTCCGAACTCTGGAAACACCATATATTTT. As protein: CASSFEGPNSGNTIYF.

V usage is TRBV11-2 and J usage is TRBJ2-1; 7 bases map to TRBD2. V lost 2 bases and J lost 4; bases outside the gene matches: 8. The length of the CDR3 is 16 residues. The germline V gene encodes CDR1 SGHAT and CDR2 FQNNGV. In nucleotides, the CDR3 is TGTGCCAGCAGCTTATCCGGCGGGAGCGAGTACAATGAGCAGTTCTTC. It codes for CASSLSGGSEYNEQFF.

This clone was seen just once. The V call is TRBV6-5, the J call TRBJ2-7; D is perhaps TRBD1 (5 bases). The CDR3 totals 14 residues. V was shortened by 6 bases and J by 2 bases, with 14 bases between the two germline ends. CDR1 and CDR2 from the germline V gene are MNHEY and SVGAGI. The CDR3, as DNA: TGTGCCAGCAGCCCCCCAGGGAATACCTACGAGCAGTACTTC. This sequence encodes CASSPPGNTYEQYF.

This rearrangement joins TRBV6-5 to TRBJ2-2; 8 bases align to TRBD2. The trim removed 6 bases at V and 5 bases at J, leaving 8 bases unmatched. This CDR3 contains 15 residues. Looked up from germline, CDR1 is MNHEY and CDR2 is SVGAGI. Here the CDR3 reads CASSRGTSGTGELFF. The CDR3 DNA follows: TGTGCCAGCAGCCGCGGGACTAGTGGGACCGGGGAGCTGTTTTTT.

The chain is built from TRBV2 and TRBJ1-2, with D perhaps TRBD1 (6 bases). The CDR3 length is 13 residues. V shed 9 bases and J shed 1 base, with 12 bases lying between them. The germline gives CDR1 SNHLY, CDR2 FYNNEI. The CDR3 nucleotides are TGTGCCAGTAACAGGGACCTTAACTATGGCTACACCTTC. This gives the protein CASNRDLNYGYTF.

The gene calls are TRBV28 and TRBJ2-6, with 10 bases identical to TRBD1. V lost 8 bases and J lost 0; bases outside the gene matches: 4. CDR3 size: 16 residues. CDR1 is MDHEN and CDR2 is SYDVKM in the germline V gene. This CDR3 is CASGQGEISGANVLTF. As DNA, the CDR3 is TGTGCCAGCGGACAGGGGGAAATCTCTGGGGCCAACGTCCTGACTTTC.

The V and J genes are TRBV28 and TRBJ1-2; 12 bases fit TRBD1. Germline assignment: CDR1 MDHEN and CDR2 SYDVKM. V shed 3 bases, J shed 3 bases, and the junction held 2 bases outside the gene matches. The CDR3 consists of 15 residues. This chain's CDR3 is CASSFGTGGYYGYTF. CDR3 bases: TGTGCCAGCAGTTTCGGGACAGGGGGCTACTATGGCTACACCTTC.

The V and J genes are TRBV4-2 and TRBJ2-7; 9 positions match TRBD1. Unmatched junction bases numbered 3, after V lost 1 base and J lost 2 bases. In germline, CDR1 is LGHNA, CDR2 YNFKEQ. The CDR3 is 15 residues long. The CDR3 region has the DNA TGTGCCAGCAGCCAAGGGACAGGGGCACCCTACGAGCAGTACTTC. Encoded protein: CASSQGTGAPYEQYF.

The CDR3 DNA reads TGTGCCAGCAGCTTAGCACAGCTCTATGGCTACACCTTC. Translating gives CASSLAQLYGYTF. The V gene is TRBV7-2, the J gene TRBJ1-2; D not certain. Looked up from germline, CDR1 is SGHTA and CDR2 is FQGNSA. The CDR3 contains 13 residues. V gave up 0 bases and J gave up 4 bases, with 6 bases separating them.

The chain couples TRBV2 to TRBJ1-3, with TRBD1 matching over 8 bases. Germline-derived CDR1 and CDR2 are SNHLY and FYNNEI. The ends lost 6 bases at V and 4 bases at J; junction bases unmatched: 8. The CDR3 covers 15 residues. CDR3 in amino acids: CASREPGGYGNTIYF. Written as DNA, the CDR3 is TGTGCCAGCAGGGAGCCAGGGGGCTACGGAAACACCATATATTTT.

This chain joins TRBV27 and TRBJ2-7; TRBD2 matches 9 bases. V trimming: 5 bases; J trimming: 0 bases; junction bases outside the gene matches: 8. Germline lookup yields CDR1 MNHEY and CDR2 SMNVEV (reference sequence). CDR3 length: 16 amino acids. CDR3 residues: CASSPPLAGGSYEQYF. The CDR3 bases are TGTGCCAGCAGTCCCCCACTAGCGGGTGGCTCCTACGAGCAGTACTTC.

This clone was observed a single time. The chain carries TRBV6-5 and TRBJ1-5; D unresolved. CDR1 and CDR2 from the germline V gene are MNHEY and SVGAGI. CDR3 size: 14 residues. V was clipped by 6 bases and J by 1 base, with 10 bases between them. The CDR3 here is CASSPQRSNQPQHF. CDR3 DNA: TGTGCCAGCAGCCCTCAGAGGAGCAATCAGCCCCAGCATTTT.

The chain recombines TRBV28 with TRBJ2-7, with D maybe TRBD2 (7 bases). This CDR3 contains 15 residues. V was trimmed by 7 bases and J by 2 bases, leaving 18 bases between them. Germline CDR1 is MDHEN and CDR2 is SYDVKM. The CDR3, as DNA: TGTGCCAGCACCCGAAGGGGGGGGAGCCCCTACGAGCAGTACTTC. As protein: CASTRRGGSPYEQYF.

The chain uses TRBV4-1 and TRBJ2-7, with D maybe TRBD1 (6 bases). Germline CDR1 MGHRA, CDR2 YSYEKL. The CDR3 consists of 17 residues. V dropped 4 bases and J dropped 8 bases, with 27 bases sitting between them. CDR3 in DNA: TGCGCCAGCAGCCCAGACGATTCAACAGGTTGGGGGCGAAAGCAGTACTTC. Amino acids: CASSPDDSTGWGRKQYF.

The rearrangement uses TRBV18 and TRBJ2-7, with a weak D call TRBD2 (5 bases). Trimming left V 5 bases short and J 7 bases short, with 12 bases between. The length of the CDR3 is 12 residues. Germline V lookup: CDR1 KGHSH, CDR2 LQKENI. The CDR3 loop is CASSLRTGEQYF. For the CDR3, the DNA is TGTGCCAGCTCATTACGGACGGGGGAGCAGTACTTC.

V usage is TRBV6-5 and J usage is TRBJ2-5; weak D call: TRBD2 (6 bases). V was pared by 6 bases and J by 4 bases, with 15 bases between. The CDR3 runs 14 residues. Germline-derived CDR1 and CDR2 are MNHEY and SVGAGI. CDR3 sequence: CASSPLTGAETQYF. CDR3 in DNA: TGTGCCAGCAGCCCGCTAACGGGAGCAGAGACCCAGTACTTC.

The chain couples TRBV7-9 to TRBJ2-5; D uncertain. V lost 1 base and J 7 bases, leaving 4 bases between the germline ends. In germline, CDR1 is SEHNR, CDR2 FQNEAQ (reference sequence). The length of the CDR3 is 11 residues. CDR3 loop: CASSLDGTQYF. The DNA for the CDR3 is TGTGCCAGCAGCTTAGACGGGACCCAGTACTTC.

CDR3 sequence reads: CASSLDRPAYNEQFF. The CDR3 bases are TGTGCCAGCAGCTTAGATCGCCCGGCCTACAATGAGCAGTTCTTC. The chain is built from TRBV11-2 and TRBJ2-1; no clear D. The CDR3 runs 15 residues. The germline CDR1 and CDR2 sequences are SGHAT and FQNNGV. V lost 0 bases, J lost 2 bases, and 8 bases lay in between.

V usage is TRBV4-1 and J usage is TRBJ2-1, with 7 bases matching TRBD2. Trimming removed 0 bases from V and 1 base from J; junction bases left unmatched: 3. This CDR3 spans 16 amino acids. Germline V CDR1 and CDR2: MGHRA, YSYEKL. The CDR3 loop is CASSQDSSGSYNEQFF. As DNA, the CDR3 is TGCGCCAGCAGCCAAGATTCTAGCGGTTCCTACAATGAGCAGTTCTTC.

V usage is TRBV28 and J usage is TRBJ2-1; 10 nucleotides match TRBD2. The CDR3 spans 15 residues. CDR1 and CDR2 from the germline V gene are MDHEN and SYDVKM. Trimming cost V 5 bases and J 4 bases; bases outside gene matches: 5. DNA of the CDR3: TGTGCCAGCAGTCCTGCTAGCGGGAGATACAATGAGCAGTTCTTC. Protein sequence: CASSPASGRYNEQFF.

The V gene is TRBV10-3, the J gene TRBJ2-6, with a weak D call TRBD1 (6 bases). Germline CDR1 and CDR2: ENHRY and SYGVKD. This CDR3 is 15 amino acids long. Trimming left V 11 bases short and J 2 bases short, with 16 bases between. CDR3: CAPPGHLPGANVLTF. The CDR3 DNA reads TGTGCCCCTCCGGGACACTTACCTGGGGCCAACGTCCTGACTTTC.

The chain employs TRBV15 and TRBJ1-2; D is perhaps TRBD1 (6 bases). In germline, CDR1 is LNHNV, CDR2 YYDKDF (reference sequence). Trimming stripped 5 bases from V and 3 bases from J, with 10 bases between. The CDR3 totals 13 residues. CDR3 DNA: TGTGCCACCAGCCTGAACAGGGACTATGGCTACACCTTC. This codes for CATSLNRDYGYTF.

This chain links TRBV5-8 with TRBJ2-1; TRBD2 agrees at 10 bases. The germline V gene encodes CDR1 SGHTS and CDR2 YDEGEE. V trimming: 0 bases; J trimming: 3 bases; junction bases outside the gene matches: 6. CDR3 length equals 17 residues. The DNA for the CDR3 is TGTGCCAGCAGCTTGGCGCTCGGACTAGCGGTCTACAATGAGCAGTTCTTC. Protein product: CASSLALGLAVYNEQFF.

The CDR3 sequence is CATRTGLPGNTIYF. CDR3 nucleotide sequence: TGTGCCACCCGAACAGGGCTCCCTGGAAACACCATATATTTT. This sequence joins TRBV15 and TRBJ1-3; D possibly corresponds to TRBD1 (6 bases). The V end was cut by 8 bases, the J end by 2 bases, with 13 bases between. Per the germline V gene, CDR1 is LNHNV and CDR2 is YYDKDF (reference sequence). The CDR3 totals 14 residues.

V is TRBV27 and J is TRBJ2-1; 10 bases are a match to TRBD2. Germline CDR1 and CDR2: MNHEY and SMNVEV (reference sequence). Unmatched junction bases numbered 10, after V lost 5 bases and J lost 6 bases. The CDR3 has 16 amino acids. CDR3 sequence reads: CASSPSSGSVLNEQFF. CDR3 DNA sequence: TGTGCCAGCAGTCCCTCTAGCGGGAGCGTCCTCAATGAGCAGTTCTTC.

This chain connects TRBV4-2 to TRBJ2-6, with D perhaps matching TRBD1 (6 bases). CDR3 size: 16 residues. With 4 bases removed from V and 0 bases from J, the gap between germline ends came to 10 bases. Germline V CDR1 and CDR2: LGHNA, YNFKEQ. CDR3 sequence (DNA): TGTGCCAGCAGCCCCAGACAGGTCTCTGGGGCCAACGTCCTGACTTTC. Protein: CASSPRQVSGANVLTF.

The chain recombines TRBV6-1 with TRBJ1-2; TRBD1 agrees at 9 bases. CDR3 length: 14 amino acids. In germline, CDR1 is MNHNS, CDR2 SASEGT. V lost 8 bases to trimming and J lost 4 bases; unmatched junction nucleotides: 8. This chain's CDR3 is CASRTGDSFYGYTF. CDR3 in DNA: TGTGCCAGCCGGACAGGGGACTCCTTCTATGGCTACACCTTC.

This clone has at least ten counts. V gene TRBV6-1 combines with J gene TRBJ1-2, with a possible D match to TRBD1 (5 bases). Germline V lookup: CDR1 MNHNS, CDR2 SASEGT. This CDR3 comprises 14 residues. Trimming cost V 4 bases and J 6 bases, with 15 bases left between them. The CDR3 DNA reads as TGTGCCAGCAGTGCCCGTGGGCAGGGCCATGGCTACACCTTC. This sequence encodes CASSARGQGHGYTF.

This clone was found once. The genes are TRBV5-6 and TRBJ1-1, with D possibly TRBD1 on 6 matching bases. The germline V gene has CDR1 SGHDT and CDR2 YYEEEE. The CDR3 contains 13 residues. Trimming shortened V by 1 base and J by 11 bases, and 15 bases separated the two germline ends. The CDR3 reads CASSLRGGWDAFF. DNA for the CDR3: TGTGCCAGCAGCTTGAGGGGGGGCTGGGATGCTTTCTTT.

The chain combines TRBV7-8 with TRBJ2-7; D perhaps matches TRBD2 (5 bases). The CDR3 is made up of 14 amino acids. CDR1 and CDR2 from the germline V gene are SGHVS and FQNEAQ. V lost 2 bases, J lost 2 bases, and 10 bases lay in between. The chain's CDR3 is CASSLLVTTYEQYF. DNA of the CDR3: TGTGCCAGCAGCTTATTAGTGACTACCTACGAGCAGTACTTC.